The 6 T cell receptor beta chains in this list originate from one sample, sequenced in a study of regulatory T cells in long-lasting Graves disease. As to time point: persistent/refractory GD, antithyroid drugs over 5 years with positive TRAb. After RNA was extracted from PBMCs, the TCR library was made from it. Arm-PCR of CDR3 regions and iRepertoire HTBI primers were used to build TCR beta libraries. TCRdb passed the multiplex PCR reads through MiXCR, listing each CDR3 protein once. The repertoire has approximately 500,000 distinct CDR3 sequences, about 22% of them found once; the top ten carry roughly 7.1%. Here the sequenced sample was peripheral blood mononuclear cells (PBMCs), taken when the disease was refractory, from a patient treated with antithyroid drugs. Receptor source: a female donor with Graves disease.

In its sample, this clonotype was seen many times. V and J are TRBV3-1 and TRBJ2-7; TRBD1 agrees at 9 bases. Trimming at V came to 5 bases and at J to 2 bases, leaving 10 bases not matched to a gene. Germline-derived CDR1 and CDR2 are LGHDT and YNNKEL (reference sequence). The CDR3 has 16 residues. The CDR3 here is CASSTTGTGRAYEQYF. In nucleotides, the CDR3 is TGTGCCAGCAGCACCACCGGGACAGGGAGGGCCTACGAGCAGTACTTC.

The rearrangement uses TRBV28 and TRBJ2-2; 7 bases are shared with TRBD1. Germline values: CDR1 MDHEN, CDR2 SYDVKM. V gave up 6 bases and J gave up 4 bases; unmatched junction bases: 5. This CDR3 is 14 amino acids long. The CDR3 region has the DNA TGTGCCAGCAGGACAGGGTCTGTCACCGGGGAGCTGTTTTTT. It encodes CASRTGSVTGELFF.

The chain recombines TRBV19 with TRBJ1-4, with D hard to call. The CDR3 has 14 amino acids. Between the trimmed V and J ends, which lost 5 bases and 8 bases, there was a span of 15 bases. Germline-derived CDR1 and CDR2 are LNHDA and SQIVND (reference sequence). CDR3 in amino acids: CASSPGVDKEKLFF. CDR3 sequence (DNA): TGTGCCAGTAGTCCCGGGGTTGATAAGGAAAAACTGTTTTTT.

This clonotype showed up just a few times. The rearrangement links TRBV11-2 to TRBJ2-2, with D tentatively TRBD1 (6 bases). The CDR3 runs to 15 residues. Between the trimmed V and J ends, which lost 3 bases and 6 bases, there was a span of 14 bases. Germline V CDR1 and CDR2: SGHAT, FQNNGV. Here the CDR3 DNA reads TGTGCCAGCAGCTTTCTCCAGGGGATTTCCGGGGAGCTGTTTTTT. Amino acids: CASSFLQGISGELFF.

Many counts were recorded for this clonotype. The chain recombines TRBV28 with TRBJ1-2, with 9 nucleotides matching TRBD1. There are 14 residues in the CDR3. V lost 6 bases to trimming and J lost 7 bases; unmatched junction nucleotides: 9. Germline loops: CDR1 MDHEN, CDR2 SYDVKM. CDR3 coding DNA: TGTGCCAGCAGCGCGGACAGGGGATGGCGTGGCTACACCTTC. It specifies CASSADRGWRGYTF.

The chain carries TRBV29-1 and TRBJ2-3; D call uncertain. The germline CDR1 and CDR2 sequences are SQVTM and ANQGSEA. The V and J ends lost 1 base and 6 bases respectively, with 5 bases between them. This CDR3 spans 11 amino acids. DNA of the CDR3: TGCAGCGTTGAAGGCGTGGATACGCAGTATTTT. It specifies CSVEGVDTQYF.